This TCR beta chain is from a study of Graves' ophthalmopathy and Graves' hyperthyroidism. In its sample, this clonotype was seen many times. The TCR beta CDR3 regions underwent amplification from RNA transcripts. HTBI primers were used in a first-round RT-PCR, which preceded a second-round multiplex PCR. TCRdb passed the multiplex PCR reads through MiXCR, listing each CDR3 protein once. The sample has some 410,000 distinct CDR3 sequences; about 21% are singletons. The sample taken for sequencing was peripheral blood. This TCR was sampled from a woman aged 18 to 35 with stable Graves' hyperthyroidism.

The CDR3 reads CSALRGGSSYEQYF. In DNA form, the CDR3 reads TGCAGTGCTCTCCGGGGCGGGAGCTCCTACGAGCAGTACTTC. The rearrangement joins TRBV20-1 to TRBJ2-7; TRBD2 aligns across 7 bases. CDR1 is DFQATT and CDR2 is SNEGSKA in the germline V gene (reference sequence). The junction had 7 bases not matched to a gene; V was cut back by 5 bases and J by 0 bases. The CDR3 has 14 amino acids.